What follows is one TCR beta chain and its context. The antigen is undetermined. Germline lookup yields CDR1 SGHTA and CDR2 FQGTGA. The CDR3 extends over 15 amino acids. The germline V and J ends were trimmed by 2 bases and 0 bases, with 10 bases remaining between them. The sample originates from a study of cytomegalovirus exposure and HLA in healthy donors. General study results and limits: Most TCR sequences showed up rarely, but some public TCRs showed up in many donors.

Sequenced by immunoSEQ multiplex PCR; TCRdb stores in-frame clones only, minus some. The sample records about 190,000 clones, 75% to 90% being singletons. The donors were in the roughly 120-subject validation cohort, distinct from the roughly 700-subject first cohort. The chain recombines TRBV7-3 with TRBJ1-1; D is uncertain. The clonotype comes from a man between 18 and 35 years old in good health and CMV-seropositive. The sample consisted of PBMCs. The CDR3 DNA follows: TGTGCCAGCAGCTTAGAGTTTACTTTGAACACTGAAGCTTTCTTT. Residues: CASSLEFTLNTEAFF.